This TCR beta chain came from a study of technical replicates of blood from a handful of donors. The protocol was immunoSEQ multiplex PCR, while the TCRdb copy is restricted to in-frame clones and leaves out a portion. Counted here are about 62,000 clones, roughly 86% occurring once; the ten biggest clones make up roughly 5%. V lost 0 bases to trimming and J lost 3 bases, with 8 bases between them. Germline V lookup: CDR1 ENHRY, CDR2 SYGVKD. CDR3 length: 14 amino acids. The gene calls are TRBV10-3 and TRBJ1-1, with no clear D. Source material: PBMCs. The receptor comes from a human donor in good health. Some clones in this sample may be carry-over from other donors' samples. The CDR3 reads CAISESSRYTEAFF. The CDR3 DNA reads TGTGCCATCAGTGAGTCGAGTCGGTACACTGAAGCTTTCTTT.